This T cell receptor beta chain stems from a study of cytomegalovirus exposure and HLA in healthy donors (dated by TCRdb to 2016 to 2017). Study-wide context: An earlier analysis of several hundred of the donors reported 276 Gb of sequence data and 95 million to 130 million unique TCR beta sequences obtained from approximately 180 million T cells. An early release that covered more than 550 HLA-typed donors contained around 330 gigabases of sequencing data and tens of millions of unique TCR sequences. Of the 300 to 500 genotyped donors, approximately 81% were placed in the genetic ancestry cluster associated with self-reported Caucasian donors. The study was designed to test whether signatures of past pathogen exposure could be identified by cataloging public T cell receptors. The study used immunosequencing to profile the T cell repertoires of several hundred subjects and linked those repertoires to cytomegalovirus serostatus. In addition to the first cohort of 666 subjects, a separate validation cohort of about 120 different subjects was used. To predict cytomegalovirus infection status, the study brought together high-throughput TCR immunosequencing, statistical association of individual TCRs with disease status, and machine learning. A later analysis re-examined previously published TCR beta repertoires from roughly 650 donors and added high-resolution HLA genotyping to investigate patterns of TCR occurrence. Rather than using new phenotypic data, the later analysis identified candidate immune exposures from TCR beta sequences and from how often those sequences occurred across donors. To decide whether each TCR beta V gene segment behaved as functional or pseudogenic, an earlier analysis of over 500 of the donors relied on high-throughput TCR beta sequencing. Donor age, sex, ethnicity and CMV serostatus were collected together with the repertoire data. Genome-wide SNP genotypes for about 65% of the 666 donors were used in a later genetic analysis, which treated that subset as a discovery cohort. Every repertoire in the discovery cohort had been generated on one and the same sequencing platform. HLA typing included class I and class II loci at four-digit resolution. Typing coverage varied by locus: about 620-630 donors for A, B, C, DRB1 and DQB1; more than 500 for DQA1; 600 to 610 for DPA1; around 450 for DPB1. Four or five DR-DQ haplotypes were treated as single units for association and clustering because of strong linkage in the cohort. Among 350 to 400 genotyped donors of the cohort, an average of roughly 240,000 unique TCR beta nucleotide sequences were sequenced per donor, 15% to 20% of them non-productive. Study-wide conclusions, independent of this receptor: This cohort had only TCR beta chains sequenced, and the lack of alpha or paired-chain data limited which features could be detected. The presence/absence analyses assumed that sequencing depth was roughly uniform across donors, and that assumption may not be true. The classifier was reported to diagnose cytomegalovirus status with high specificity and sensitivity in both the original cohort and the validation cohort. A group of highly shared sequence variants was considered likely to be a technical artifact of the sequencing pipeline. The only immune exposure information available for the cohort was CMV serostatus. According to a later genetic analysis, donors in an Asian-associated ancestry cluster had fewer N-insertions in productive TCRs than the approximately 650-donor mean. Specific HLA alleles were associated with 18,000 or so TCR beta sequences at a false discovery rate of 0.05 in a later analysis. Over 15 rarely observed V segments, including chromosome 9 orphons, were excluded from the earlier analysis of approximately 500 of the donors because counts were too low. A further reported finding was that TCR beta sequences accurately predicted the HLA-A and HLA-B alleles for most subjects in the first cohort. V-gene and J-gene trimming of TCR beta chains was associated with a missense DCLRE1C variant in a later genetic analysis, and the association was replicated in an independent cohort. Linkage disequilibrium might explain the correlated functional status among segregating V segments, but an unknown experimental factor could not be ruled out. A later analysis found that HLA-associated TCR beta chains were more clonally expanded and had lower generation probabilities than equally common non-associated chains. In a later analysis, most CMV-associated TCR beta chains were found to appear HLA-restricted, with HLA associations seemingly driven largely by CMV exposure. When HLA alleles, especially DR and DQ, strongly co-occurred, attributing TCR associations to individual alleles was difficult. In an earlier analysis of some 500 of the donors, most TCR beta V segments were observed in productive rearrangements about 90% or about 30% of the time, broadly matching IMGT annotations. In a later analysis, the rate of TCR association differed among HLA loci, with DRB1 alleles having the most associated TCRs and HLA-C alleles having the fewest. Because the 87-base-pair reads could not distinguish some IMGT-functional V segments, including TRBV6-2 and TRBV6-3, those segments were excluded. Because some donors lacked HLA typing at each locus, the association tests relied only on the typed subset. While some public TCRs were present in many individuals, most TCR sequences turned up only very rarely across donors. A total of roughly 160 TCR beta chains were listed by the study as associated with cytomegalovirus. In a later analysis, several top co-occurrence clusters were reported to appear linked to parvovirus B19, influenza, CMV and Epstein-Barr virus. The authors suggested that the approach could potentially be generalized to other disease states and immunological phenotypes. In vitro tests confirmed that a few of the cytomegalovirus-associated TCR beta chains recognize cytomegalovirus antigens.

Regarding this clone: Its binding antigen is unknown. No base-level quality is on record; no much larger clone is a single base apart.

The receptor library was made with the immunoSEQ multiplex PCR assay. The multiplex PCR relied on a mix of 60 forward primers for TCR Vbeta segments and 13 reverse primers for TCR Jbeta segments. Amplification of the CDR3 region of rearranged TCR beta genes was performed with a multiplex PCR assay on genomic DNA. The Illumina HiSeq System was used to sequence the amplified TCR beta libraries as 87-base-pair reads. On the authors' methods: A later analysis tallied roughly 76 million unique TCR beta chains across the approximately 670 repertoires, and around 9.9 million of those chains were shared by two or more donors. Raw reads were error-corrected and collapsed into unique sequences by a nearest-neighbor algorithm in which closely related sequences were merged to remove PCR and sequencing errors. V, D and J gene segments were assigned by aligning CDR3 sequences to IMGT reference sequences. For a sequence to be retained, a match of at least six nucleotides was required to both a V gene segment and a J gene segment. A rearrangement was called productive if the CDR3 had no stop codons and remained in frame with V and J, and every other rearrangement was called non-productive. Following IMGT convention, CDR3 was defined as the stretch from the second conserved V-encoded cysteine to the conserved J-encoded phenylalanine. In an earlier analysis of approximately 500 of the donors, sequences lacking an unambiguous match to a single V gene segment were excluded. An earlier analysis of 587 of the donors classified V segments as functional when productive rearrangements were above 56.7% and as segregating when the standard deviation between donors was above 5%. A statistical classification framework was built for diagnosing cytomegalovirus status from the catalog of TCR beta chain sequences. V and J gene assignment, in a later analysis, came from comparing TCR nucleotide sequences with IMGT/GENE-DB human TR gene sequences. A later analysis assigned CDR3 sequences and most-parsimonious VDJ recombination scenarios with the TCRdist pipeline. In a later analysis, every TCR beta chain was defined by the combination of its CDR3 amino acid sequence and its V-gene family, and reads without a unique V-gene family were dropped. To address suspected cross-contamination and a sequencing artifact, a later analysis removed 592 highly shared, low-generation-probability nucleotide sequences. In a later analysis, a clonal expansion index for each public chain was calculated from normalized within-repertoire ranks of inferred template counts. In a later analysis, generation probabilities were computed with a VDJ recombination model fitted to out-of-frame rearrangements, and the resulting probabilities were checked against IGoR. In a later analysis, TCR-TCR, TCR-HLA and TCR-CMV co-occurrence was scored with hypergeometric tests, and a repertoire-size bias correction was applied to TCR pairs. False discovery rates were estimated in a later analysis by permuting HLA or CMV assignments 20 times. In a later analysis, co-occurring TCRs were grouped using DBSCAN, and TCRdist sequence similarity was added for clustering within HLA-allele-positive subsets. Repertoires with fewer than 30,000 or more than 120,000 public chains, plus five repertoires with anomalous nucleotide sharing, were excluded from co-occurrence clustering. TCRdb took over this immuneACCESS table, retaining in-frame rearrangements with V and J assigned. Such tables are incomplete; in checked studies, under half of the missing clones stem from an unresolved V gene, and the remainder is unexplained. V, J and clone size are those of that table, while D and trimming were read from the DNA. In all, the sample holds fewer than 350,000 clones, and roughly 90% of those were seen once. The top ten hold approximately 2.4% of the sample.

CDR1 and CDR2 are read off the germline V gene (reference sequence) as LNHNV and YYDKDF. Between the V and J ends, shortened by 1 base and 4 bases respectively, the junction contains 17 bases. Inclusive of the bounding cysteine and phenylalanine, the CDR3 is 17 residues long. The retained sequence is limited to the CDR3, 51 bases, with the frame set at the first base. The cohort comprised some 730 healthy bone marrow donors. Cohort members were all nominally healthy when sampled, although unrecorded immune exposures were likely present. The donor tested CMV seronegative and was one of the 352 seronegative cohort members. A peripheral blood sample was provided by each donor, and peripheral blood mononuclear cells were used for TCR beta sequencing. Genomic DNA was extracted from the blood cell samples with the Qiagen DNeasy Blood Extraction Kit.

The rearrangement joined TRBV15 to TRBJ2-1; the best D guess is TRBD2, with 7 bases matching. The TCR originated in a woman aged 18 to 35 in good health and CMV-seronegative. Sample: PBMCs. The CDR3 amino acid sequence is: CATSRGDGAGAYNEQFF. The DNA reads TGTGCCACCAGCAGAGGAGATGGGGCGGGGGCGTACAATGAGCAGTTCTTC.